This TCR beta chain was captured in a study of shared clonotypes between healthy human individuals. At the level of the study: In total, the donors were two women and a few men aged 18 to 49. Study-wide results and caveats: Larger richness was generally estimated for naive than memory subsets.

This clone appeared once. As yet, its antigen is unknown. Donors, healthy HIV-negative adults, lacked recent acute infections or vaccinations. Investigators divided CD4+ cells into CD45RA+ naive and CD45RA-negative memory subsets. This CDR3 comprises 15 residues. Per the germline V gene, CDR1 is SGHTA and CDR2 is FQGTGA. With V trimmed by 2 bases and J by 3 bases, 4 bases remained unmatched. Profiling relied on immunoSEQ multiplex PCR, and the TCRdb table lists in-frame clones only, not all of them. Here the sample spans 2,500,000 or so clones, 93% being singletons. This sequence originates from a man aged 18-30 years in good health. Some clones in this sample may be carry-over from other donors' samples. The chain recombines TRBV7-3 with TRBJ1-3; TRBD1 matches 7 bases. The sample taken for sequencing was naive CD4+ T cells from PBMCs. Indicated subset: CD45RA+ positively selected. The CDR3 region is CASSLGTASGNTIYF. CDR3 nucleotides: TGTGCCAGCAGCTTAGGGACAGCCAGTGGAAACACCATATATTTT.